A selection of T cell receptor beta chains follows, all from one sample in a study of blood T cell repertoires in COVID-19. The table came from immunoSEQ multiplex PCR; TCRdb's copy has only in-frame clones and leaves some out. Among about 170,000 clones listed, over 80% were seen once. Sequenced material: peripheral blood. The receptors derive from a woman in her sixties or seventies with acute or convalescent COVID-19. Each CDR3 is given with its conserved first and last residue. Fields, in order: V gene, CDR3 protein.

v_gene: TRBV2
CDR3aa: CASAYRGLTEAFF

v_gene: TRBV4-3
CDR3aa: CASSLETWGGANEQFF

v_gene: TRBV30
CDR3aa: CAWRGQNNSPLHF

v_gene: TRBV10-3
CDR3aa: CAISDLTGTVSDYGYTF

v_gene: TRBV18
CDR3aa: CASSRDSYTEAFF

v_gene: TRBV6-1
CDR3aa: CASSGAVGTGIGEAFF

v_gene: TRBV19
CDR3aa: CASSSPPGTGVYQPQHF

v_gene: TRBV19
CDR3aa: CASSMMRVRNTEAFF

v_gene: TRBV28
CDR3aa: CASSSPLSVPYGYTF

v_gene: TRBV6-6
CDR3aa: CASRFNRGQRNTEAFF

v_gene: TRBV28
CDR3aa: CASSYRANYGYTF

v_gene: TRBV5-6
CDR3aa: CASSLLDREAREAFF

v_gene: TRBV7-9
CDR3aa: CASSIQGSYNEQFF

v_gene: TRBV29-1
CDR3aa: CSVSRAETQYF

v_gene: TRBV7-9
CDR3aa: CASSSSTGYQPQHF

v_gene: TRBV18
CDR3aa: CASSITGINQPQHF

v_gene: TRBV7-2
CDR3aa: CASSPRTGITYEQYF

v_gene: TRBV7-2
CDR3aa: CASSIGTGNTGELFF

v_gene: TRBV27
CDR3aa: CASRFSGGFSPLHF

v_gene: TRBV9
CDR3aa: CASSVDRLPGQPLYYEQYF

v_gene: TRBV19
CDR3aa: CASSVPRTGYKNIQYF

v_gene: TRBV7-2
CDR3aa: CASSLTRQASSYEQYF

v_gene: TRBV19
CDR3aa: CASNQRTGRGNTEAFF

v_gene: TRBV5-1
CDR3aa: CASSLRGLDQPQHF

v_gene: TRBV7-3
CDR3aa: CASSLFARGEGKNTEAFF

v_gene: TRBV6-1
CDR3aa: CASSEALPGDEQYF

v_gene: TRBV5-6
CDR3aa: CASSSTPTGELFF

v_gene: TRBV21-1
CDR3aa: CASSTRTSGGPTRVTDTQYF

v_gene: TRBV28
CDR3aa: CASSLGGGGYEQYF

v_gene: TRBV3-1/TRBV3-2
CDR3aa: CASSARDRKTDTQYF

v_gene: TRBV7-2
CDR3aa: CATLLQGYTEAFF

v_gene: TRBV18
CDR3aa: CASWRTGGLGTGELFF

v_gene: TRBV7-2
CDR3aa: CASSLLGQTRSGNTIYF

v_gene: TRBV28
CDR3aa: CASSPTGALRTEAFF

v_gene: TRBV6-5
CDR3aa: CASSWQRGDTGELFF

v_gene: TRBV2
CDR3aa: CASSANQVGVNQPQHF

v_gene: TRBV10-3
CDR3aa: CAIKPGDYYGYTF

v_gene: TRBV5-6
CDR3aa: CASSSLAGAAYEQYF

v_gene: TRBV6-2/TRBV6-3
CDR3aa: CASSSSGTANTGELFF

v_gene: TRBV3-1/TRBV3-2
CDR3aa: CASSRNGAGREETQYF

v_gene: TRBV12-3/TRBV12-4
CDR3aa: CASSWTGNYGYTF

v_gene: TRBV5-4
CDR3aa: CASSLETSTNTGELFF

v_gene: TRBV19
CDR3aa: CASSLTGENTEAFF

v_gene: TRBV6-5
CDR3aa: CASSSQDRGNTEAFF

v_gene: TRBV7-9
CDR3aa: CASSPPASGAVEQFF

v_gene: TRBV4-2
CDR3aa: CASSQGGGLAKNIQYF

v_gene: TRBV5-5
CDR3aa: CASSPGTGGLYEQYF

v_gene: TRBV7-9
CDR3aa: CASSTPGQSSDTQYF

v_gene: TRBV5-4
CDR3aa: CASSPQGVYGYTF